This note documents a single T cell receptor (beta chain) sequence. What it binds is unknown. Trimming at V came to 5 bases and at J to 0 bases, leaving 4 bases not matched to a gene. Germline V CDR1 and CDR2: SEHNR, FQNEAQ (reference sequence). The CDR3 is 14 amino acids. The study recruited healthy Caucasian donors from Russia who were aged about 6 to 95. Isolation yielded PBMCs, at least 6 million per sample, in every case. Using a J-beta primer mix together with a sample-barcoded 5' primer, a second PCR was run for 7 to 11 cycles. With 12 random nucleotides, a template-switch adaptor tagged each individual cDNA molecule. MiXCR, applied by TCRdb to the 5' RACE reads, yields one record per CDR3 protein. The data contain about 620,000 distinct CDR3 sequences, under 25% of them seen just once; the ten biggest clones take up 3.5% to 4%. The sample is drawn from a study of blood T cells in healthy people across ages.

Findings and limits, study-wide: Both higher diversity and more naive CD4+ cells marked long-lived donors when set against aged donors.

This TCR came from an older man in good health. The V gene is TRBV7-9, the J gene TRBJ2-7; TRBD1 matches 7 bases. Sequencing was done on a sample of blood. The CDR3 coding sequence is TGTGCCAGCAGCGAGACAGGGAGCTCCTACGAGCAGTACTTC. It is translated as CASSETGSSYEQYF.